Listed here are 26 T cell receptor beta chains from one sample, sequenced in a study of shared clonotypes between healthy human individuals. Profiling relied on immunoSEQ multiplex PCR, and the TCRdb table lists in-frame clones only, not all of them. Here the sample spans under 700,000 clones, roughly 95% being singletons. Terminally differentiated effector memory CD45RA+ cells were left out of the naive CD8 fraction, which was CD45RO-negative and positively selected for CCR7. Sequencing was performed on naive CD8+ T cells sorted from blood. These receptors came from a woman in her twenties or thirties in good health.

This chain links TRBV19 with TRBJ2-3; D call uncertain. Germline loops: CDR1 LNHDA, CDR2 SQIVND (reference sequence). CDR3 length equals 14 residues. V lost 3 bases and J 4 bases, leaving 11 bases between the germline ends. The CDR3, as DNA: TGTGCCAGTAGTATCCCCCACATGCCAGATACGCAGTATTTT. Translating gives CASSIPHMPDTQYF.

The chain is built from TRBV5-8 and TRBJ1-2; TRBD1 might be the D (5 bases). The CDR3 has 16 residues. Germline-derived CDR1 and CDR2 are SGHTS and YDEGEE. Deletions cut 9 bases from V and 5 bases from J, with 26 bases between. CDR3: CATLLGEGFFRYGYTF. In DNA form, the CDR3 reads TGTGCCACCCTGCTGGGAGAGGGGTTCTTTCGTTATGGCTACACCTTC. Full variable domain (rest looked up from reference TRBV5-8 and TRBJ1-2): EAGVTQSPTHLIKTRGQQATLRCSPISGHTSVYWYQQALGLGLQFLLWYDEGEERNRGNFPPRFSGRQFPNYSSELNVNALELEDSALYLCATLLGEGFFRYGYTFGSGTRLTVV.

CDR3 residues: CASSLMGTAYEQYF. In DNA form, the CDR3 reads TGTGCCAGCAGTTTAATGGGGACAGCCTACGAGCAGTACTTC. The V call is TRBV28, the J call TRBJ2-5; the match to TRBD1 covers 7 bases. The closer fit of TRBJ2-7 to the DNA end suggests the J call may be wrong. Germline V gene data show CDR1 as MDHEN and CDR2 as SYDVKM. The CDR3 is 14 residues long.

The rearrangement joins TRBV27 to TRBJ2-7, with D maybe TRBD2 (6 bases). V gave up 6 bases and J gave up 0 bases, with 15 bases separating them. CDR3 length: 15 residues. From germline, CDR1 is MNHEY and CDR2 SMNVEV (reference sequence). CDR3 bases: TGTGCCAGCAGCCGCACGGACTACCCCTCCTACGAGCAGTACTTC. Translating gives CASSRTDYPSYEQYF.

The gene calls are TRBV5-6 and TRBJ1-4; D is ambiguous. The CDR3 sequence is 18 residues long. Looked up from germline, CDR1 is SGHDT and CDR2 is YYEEEE. V dropped 4 bases and J dropped 1 base, with 20 bases sitting between them. Written as DNA, the CDR3 is TGTGCCAGCAGCGACCGGGTCTCTTCCCCTCGAACTAATGAAAAACTGTTTTTT. This encodes CASSDRVSSPRTNEKLFF. Supplemented by reference TRBV5-6 and TRBJ1-4, the full variable domain reads DAGVTQSPTHLIKTRGQQVTLRCSPKSGHDTVSWYQQALGQGPQFIFQYYEEEERQRGNFPDRFSGHQFPNYSSELNVNALLLGDSALYLCASSDRVSSPRTNEKLFFGSGTQLSVL.

The chain employs TRBV4-1 and TRBJ2-1; no definite D call. Germline lookup yields CDR1 MGHRA and CDR2 YSYEKL. The length of the CDR3 is 12 residues. V was clipped by 4 bases and J by 9 bases, with 10 bases between them. The CDR3 spells CASSRTRGEQFF. CDR3 coding DNA: TGCGCCAGCAGCCGAACTCGAGGTGAGCAGTTCTTC.

This clone was seen only once. J is TRBJ2-1 and V is TRBV28, with a tentative D call TRBD1 (6 bases). V gave up 5 bases and J gave up 5 bases, with 22 bases separating them. Germline V gene data show CDR1 as MDHEN and CDR2 as SYDVKM. There are 17 residues in the CDR3. For the CDR3, the DNA is TGTGCCAGCAGTCCGGTTCCGGCAGGGACAAAGGACAATGAGCAGTTCTTC. Amino acid sequence: CASSPVPAGTKDNEQFF. Complete variable domain (other parts from reference TRBV28 and TRBJ2-1): DVKVTQSSRYLVKRTGEKVFLECVQDMDHENMFWYRQDPGLGLRLIYFSYDVKMKEKGDIPEGYSVSREKKERFSLILESASTNQTSMYLCASSPVPAGTKDNEQFFGPGTRLTVL.

The chain employs TRBV9 and TRBJ1-2; perhaps TRBD1 as D (5 bases). V was shortened by 2 bases and J by 6 bases, with 17 bases between the two germline ends. Germline V gene lookup returns CDR1 SGDLS and CDR2 YYNGEE. CDR3 size: 15 residues. This CDR3 is CASSVGTGNFNGYTF. In DNA, the CDR3 is TGTGCCAGCAGCGTTGGGACCGGCAATTTTAATGGCTACACCTTC.

The V and J genes are TRBV2 and TRBJ1-5; D perhaps matches TRBD1 (5 bases). CDR1 is SNHLY, CDR2 FYNNEI, per germline. The V end lost 4 bases, the J end lost 3 bases, and 13 bases lay between the germline ends. The CDR3 extends over 15 amino acids. Written as DNA, the CDR3 is TGTGCCAGCAGTGGACAGACTAGCTCCAATCAGCCCCAGCATTTT. This sequence encodes CASSGQTSSNQPQHF.

This chain uses TRBV9 with TRBJ2-3, with D uncertain. V was clipped by 3 bases and J by 4 bases, with 3 bases between them. The CDR3 runs to 11 residues. CDR1 SGDLS and CDR2 YYNGEE come from the germline V gene. Here the CDR3 reads CASSASDTQYF. As DNA, the CDR3 is TGTGCCAGCAGCGCTTCAGATACGCAGTATTTT.

The V call is TRBV5-5, the J call TRBJ1-5; D is unresolved. CDR1 and CDR2 from the germline V gene are SGHKS and YYEKEE (reference sequence). The CDR3 totals 14 residues. Deletions cut 1 base from V and 1 base from J, with 6 bases between. The CDR3 loop is CASSLNPSNQPQHF. The CDR3 nucleotides read TGTGCCAGCAGCTTGAATCCGAGCAATCAGCCCCAGCATTTT.

This rearrangement joins TRBV2 to TRBJ2-5; D remains unclear. This CDR3 contains 13 residues. Trimming removed 5 bases at V and 4 bases at J, with 11 bases between. The germline V gene has CDR1 SNHLY and CDR2 FYNNEI. The CDR3 sequence is CASSYPAGETQYF. DNA for the CDR3: TGTGCCAGCAGTTATCCAGCAGGAGAGACCCAGTACTTC.

The chain carries TRBV6-1 and TRBJ2-7; 9 bases map to TRBD1. Germline V CDR1 and CDR2: MNHNS, SASEGT. The junction had 11 bases not matched to a gene; V was cut back by 6 bases and J by 5 bases. The CDR3 extends over 15 amino acids. CDR3 residues: CASRAPGQGYDEQYF. The CDR3 nucleotides read TGTGCCAGCAGGGCACCGGGACAGGGTTACGACGAGCAGTACTTC.

The chain recombines TRBV25-1 with TRBJ2-7; D unclear. Per the germline V gene, CDR1 is MGHDK and CDR2 is SYGVNS. The CDR3 totals 11 residues. V dropped 5 bases and J dropped 5 bases, with 7 bases sitting between them. The CDR3 sequence: CASSRGHEQYF. For the CDR3, the DNA is TGTGCCAGCAGTCGCGGCCACGAGCAGTACTTC.

This chain links TRBV28 with TRBJ1-3; D ambiguous. The CDR3 extends over 15 amino acids. V lost 3 bases and J lost 0, with 9 bases in between. Germline assignment: CDR1 MDHEN and CDR2 SYDVKM. The CDR3 nucleotides are TGTGCCAGCAGTTTCGCCTGGGGCTCTGGAAACACCATATATTTT. This translates into CASSFAWGSGNTIYF.

V usage is TRBV19 and J usage is TRBJ2-7, with D possibly TRBD1 on 6 matching bases. This CDR3 is built from 16 residues. In germline, CDR1 is LNHDA, CDR2 SQIVND (reference sequence). V was clipped by 6 bases and J by 2 bases, with 20 bases between them. The DNA for the CDR3 is TGTGCCAGTAGCAGTCGCCCGGGACACCTCACCTACGAGCAGTACTTC. This sequence encodes CASSSRPGHLTYEQYF.

Only a few counts were recorded for this clone. The chain combines TRBV28 with TRBJ1-1, with D hard to call. Trimming removed 1 base from V and 0 bases from J, with 12 bases in between. Germline CDR1 MDHEN, CDR2 SYDVKM. There are 16 residues in the CDR3. CDR3 region: CASSLSPQSLNTEAFF. CDR3 nucleotide sequence: TGTGCCAGCAGTTTATCTCCCCAGAGCCTGAACACTGAAGCTTTCTTT.

In DNA, the CDR3 is TGTGCCAGTAGTATAGGTGGCTTCACCAATGAAAAACTGTTTTTT. Amino acid sequence: CASSIGGFTNEKLFF. This chain connects TRBV19 to TRBJ1-4; the D is unclear. The CDR3 consists of 15 residues. Germline V gives CDR1 LNHDA, CDR2 SQIVND (reference sequence). V lost 1 base to trimming and J lost 5 bases, with 11 bases between them. Full variable domain (remainder filled in from reference TRBV19 and TRBJ1-4): DGGITQSPKYLFRKEGQNVTLSCEQNLNHDAMYWYRQDPGQGLRLIYYSQIVNDFQKGDIAEGYSVSREKKESFPLTVTSAQKNPTAFYLCASSIGGFTNEKLFFGSGTQLSVL.

The gene calls are TRBV6-4 and TRBJ2-1; 8 bases agree with TRBD2. The CDR3 is 16 amino acids. The junction had 13 bases not matched to a gene; V was cut back by 7 bases and J by 5 bases. Germline-derived CDR1 and CDR2 are MRHNA and SNTAGT. This chain's CDR3 is CASKLHGTSSNNEQFF. CDR3 coding DNA: TGTGCCAGCAAACTACACGGGACTAGTAGCAACAATGAGCAGTTCTTC.

V is TRBV4-1 and J is TRBJ2-1, with D tentatively TRBD2 (6 bases). V was pared by 4 bases and J by 0 bases, with 16 bases between. Germline loops: CDR1 MGHRA, CDR2 YSYEKL. The CDR3 has 17 amino acids. CDR3 bases: TGCGCCAGCAGCCCGAGAGAAATAGCGGACTCCTACAATGAGCAGTTCTTC. It codes for CASSPREIADSYNEQFF.

The chain is built from TRBV4-1 and TRBJ2-4; tentative D call: TRBD2 (6 bases). V shed 0 bases and J shed 0 bases, with 9 bases lying between them. This CDR3 comprises 16 residues. Germline V CDR1 and CDR2: MGHRA, YSYEKL. The CDR3 protein is CASSQEGGLAKNIQYF. The CDR3 coding sequence is TGCGCCAGCAGCCAAGAGGGGGGTCTAGCCAAAAACATTCAGTACTTC.

CDR3 bases: TGTGCCAGCAGGTATCGGGGGAATAATTCACCCCTCCACTTT. Its protein is CASRYRGNNSPLHF. This chain joins TRBV27 and TRBJ1-6, with a possible D match to TRBD1 (5 bases). This CDR3 comprises 14 residues. V lost 6 bases and J 5 bases, leaving 11 bases between the germline ends. Germline assignment: CDR1 MNHEY and CDR2 SMNVEV (reference sequence).

This clone is a singleton in its sample. The sample holds other DNA sequences that translate to the same CDR3. The rearrangement joins TRBV5-1 to TRBJ2-7, with 8 positions matching TRBD1. Germline V gives CDR1 SGHRS, CDR2 YFSETQ. V trimming: 1 base; J trimming: 6 bases; junction bases outside the gene matches: 0. This CDR3 spans 12 amino acids. DNA for the CDR3: TGCGCCAGCAGCTTGACAGGGGGCGAGCAGTACTTC. Its protein is CASSLTGGEQYF. Full variable domain (remainder filled in from reference TRBV5-1 and TRBJ2-7): KAGVTQTPRYLIKTRGQQVTLSCSPISGHRSVSWYQQTPGQGLQFLFEYFSETQRNKGNFPGRFSGRQFSNSRSEMNVSTLELGDSALYLCASSLTGGEQYFGPGTRLTVT.

V usage is TRBV5-4 and J usage is TRBJ2-2; 7 nucleotides align to TRBD2. Germline CDR1 SGHNT, CDR2 YYREEE (reference sequence). J lost 7 bases, V lost 3 bases, and 3 bases had no gene match. There are 13 residues in the CDR3. In DNA form, the CDR3 reads TGTGCCAGCAGCTCAGGACTAGTCGGGGAGCTGTTTTTT. This gives the protein CASSSGLVGELFF.

Details on this clone: This same CDR3 is encoded by further DNA sequences in the sample. The chain employs TRBV5-6 and TRBJ2-7; D gene unclear. Trimming stripped 1 base from V and 0 bases from J, with 5 bases between. This CDR3 comprises 13 residues. Germline-derived CDR1 and CDR2 are SGHDT and YYEEEE. The CDR3 coding sequence is TGTGCCAGCAGCTTGAGTAGCTCCTACGAGCAGTACTTC. Its translation: CASSLSSSYEQYF.

The rearrangement links TRBV7-9 to TRBJ1-4, with D unclear. This CDR3 is 15 amino acids long. V lost 0 bases to trimming and J lost 6 bases, with 11 bases between them. Germline values: CDR1 SEHNR, CDR2 FQNEAQ (reference sequence). The CDR3 DNA is TGTGCCAGCAGCTTAGCCCCCTCGGGGTATGAAAAACTGTTTTTT. Amino acids: CASSLAPSGYEKLFF.